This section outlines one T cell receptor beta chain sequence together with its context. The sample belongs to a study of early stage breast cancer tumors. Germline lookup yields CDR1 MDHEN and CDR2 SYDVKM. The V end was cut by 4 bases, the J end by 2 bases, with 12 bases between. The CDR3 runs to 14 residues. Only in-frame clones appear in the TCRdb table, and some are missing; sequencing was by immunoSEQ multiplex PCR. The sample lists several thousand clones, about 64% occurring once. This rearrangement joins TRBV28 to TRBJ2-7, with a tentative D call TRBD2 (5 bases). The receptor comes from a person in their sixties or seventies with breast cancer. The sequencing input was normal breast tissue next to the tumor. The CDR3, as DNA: TGTGCCAGCAGTTCCGGGATTATAACCTACGAGCAGTACTTC. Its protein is CASSSGIITYEQYF.